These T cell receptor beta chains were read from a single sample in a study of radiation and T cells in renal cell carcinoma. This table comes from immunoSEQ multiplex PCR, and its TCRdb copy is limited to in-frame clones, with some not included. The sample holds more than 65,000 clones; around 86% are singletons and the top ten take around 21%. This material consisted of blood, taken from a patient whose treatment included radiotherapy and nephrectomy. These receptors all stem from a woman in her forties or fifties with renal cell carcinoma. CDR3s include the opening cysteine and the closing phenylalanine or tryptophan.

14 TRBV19 CASSRFGQHNEQFF
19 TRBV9 CASSETGLAGGSSYNEQFF
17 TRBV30 CAWSVTGGTLDTGELFF
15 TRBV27 CASSLTGTGANVLTF
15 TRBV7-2 CASSVGPSGGNTIYF
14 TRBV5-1 CASSLGLSTDTQYF
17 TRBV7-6 CASSAVFLQDRAPEQYF
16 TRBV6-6 CASSLRVDGGYEKLFF
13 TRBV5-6 CASSFSGTDTQYF
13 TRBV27 CASRGTKTYEQYF
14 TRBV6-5 CASSRQGGHNEQFF
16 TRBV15 CATSTRRAGYNQPQHF
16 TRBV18 CASSPPLAITVGEQYF
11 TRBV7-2 CASSLLYEQYF
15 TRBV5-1 CASSATGLGDTEAFF
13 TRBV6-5 CASSRWTNYGYTF
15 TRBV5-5 CASSLDRPSTDTQYF
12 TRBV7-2 CASAPLRGLAYF
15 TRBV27 CASGQDYTTNEKLFF
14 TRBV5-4 CASSWGGRNTEAFF
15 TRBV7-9 CASSLTQGLGNTIYF